This T cell receptor (beta chain) derives from a study of T cells in Graves' hyperthyroidism and ophthalmopathy. The CDR3 has 15 residues. The germline CDR1 and CDR2 sequences are MDHEN and SYDVKM. V lost 6 bases and J lost 1, with 10 bases in between. TCR beta CDR3 regions were amplified from RNA. TCR CDR3 regions were first amplified by RT-PCR with HTBI primers. TCRdb fed the multiplex PCR reads into MiXCR, producing one record per CDR3 protein. The table lists hundreds of thousands of distinct CDR3 sequences, less than 25% of them singletons. This clonotype was recorded many times. This sequence originates from a man between 25 and 39 years old with Graves' ophthalmopathy. V gene TRBV28 combines with J gene TRBJ2-6; D perhaps matches TRBD2 (5 bases). Sequencing was performed on blood. CDR3 sequence (DNA): TGTGCCAGCAGCTTACGCGGGTCTGGGGCCAACGTCCTGACTTTC. Translation gives CASSLRGSGANVLTF.